This T cell receptor beta chain was retrieved from a study of monozygotic twins with cystic fibrosis. In germline, CDR1 is LNHDA, CDR2 SQIVND (reference sequence). The CDR3 sequence is 14 residues long. V lost 8 bases and J lost 6, with 17 bases in between. Notes on the study in general: Clonality was generally low (median around 0.009), higher in the most severe patients. In 13 of 16 pairs, V gene usage was closest to the co-twin's. Monozygotic CF twin pairs shared significantly more nucleotide-identical clonotypes than unrelated CF individuals did.

The protocol was immunoSEQ multiplex PCR, while the TCRdb copy is restricted to in-frame clones and leaves out a portion. The repertoire has some 10,000 clones, approximately 99.4% of them found once; the top ten carry roughly 0.45%. A single count supports this clone. Its antigen is unidentified. Sequenced material: blood. This TCR derives from a young man with cystic fibrosis. V and J are TRBV19 and TRBJ1-5; maybe TRBD1 (6 bases). Here the CDR3 reads CASARTGGGQPQHF. In DNA, the CDR3 is TGTGCCAGTGCCCGTACGGGAGGGGGTCAGCCCCAGCATTTT. Looking up the rest from reference TRBV19 and TRBJ1-5 gives the full variable domain: DGGITQSPKYLFRKEGQNVTLSCEQNLNHDAMYWYRQDPGQGLRLIYYSQIVNDFQKGDIAEGYSVSREKKESFPLTVTSAQKNPTAFYLCASARTGGGQPQHFGDGTRLSIL.